This TCR beta chain was sequenced during a study of blood T cell repertoires in COVID-19. Looking at the study overall: Whether acute or convalescent, the COVID-19 samples came from the United States, Italy and Spain. T cells, B-cell-depleted T cells, or PBMCs provided the cDNA or gDNA that served as material.

Original processing methods: Estimation of nucleated cell counts relied on the amplification of reference gene primers. Here immunoSEQ multiplex PCR was the method, and the copy in TCRdb shows in-frame clones only, minus some. V and J calls and clone size are those listed in that table; D and trimming were worked out from the DNA. The sample has under 150,000 clones, roughly 90% seen once. The age range of participants was 18 to 89 years, with residence in some 25 US areas. After removal of 7 bases from V and 0 bases from J, the junction contained 12 bases not matched to a gene. This CDR3 spans 17 amino acids. Germline V gene data show CDR1 as MNHNS and CDR2 as SASEGT.

This TCR was recovered from a woman aged 25 to 39 with acute COVID-19. The genes are TRBV6-1 and TRBJ2-1; 7 bases line up with TRBD2. Sequencing used PBMCs or T cells enriched from blood (not recorded which). The CDR3 here is CASNEWASGISYNEQFF. CDR3 in DNA: TGTGCCAGCAATGAGTGGGCTAGCGGAATCTCCTACAATGAGCAGTTCTTC.